Shown below are 25 T cell receptor beta chains from a single sample sequenced in a study of T cell clonality in common variable immunodeficiency. Here immunoSEQ multiplex PCR was the method, and the copy in TCRdb shows in-frame clones only, minus some. The sample offers around 81,000 clones and no singletons, the top ten holding approximately 0.81%. The sample comprised peripheral blood mononuclear cells. The receptors were sampled from a person aged 18-70 years in good health.

This clone was detected ten times or more. Read data end 3 residues before the CDR3 end; the end is taken from the germline J gene. This chain links TRBV20-1 with TRBJ2-2; weak D call: TRBD1 (6 bases). Trimming took 6 bases from V and 1 from J, leaving 15 bases between them. The CDR3 sequence is 15 residues long. Germline V gene data show CDR1 as DFQATT and CDR2 as SNEGSKA (reference sequence). The CDR3 here is CSATDRGKNTGELFF. Partial CDR3 DNA: TGCAGTGCGACCGATAGGGGGAAGAACACCGGGGAG.

This clone was detected many times. The observed sequence ends 3 residues before the CDR3 terminus, with the missing tail filled in from the germline J gene. The chain couples TRBV20-1 to TRBJ2-1; TRBD2 agrees at 9 bases. This CDR3 is built from 14 residues. CDR1 and CDR2 (germline): DFQATT, SNEGSKA (reference sequence). Partial CDR3 DNA: TGCAGCGCGGCCCAGGGACTAGCTTCCAATGAG. This codes for CSAAQGLASNE. The full CDR3 is CSAAQGLASNEQFF.

This clone appeared many times. The sequenced fragment ends 3 residues before the CDR3 boundary, so the rest is inferred from the germline J gene. V and J are TRBV7-9 and TRBJ1-1; D call uncertain. The CDR3 spans 13 residues. The V end was cut by 5 bases, the J end by 4 bases, with 11 bases between. Germline CDR1 and CDR2: SEHNR and FQNEAQ (reference sequence). CDR3 residues: CASSPDIRTEAFF. CDR3 DNA (partial): TGTGCCAGCAGCCCAGACATACGCACTGAA. Together with reference TRBV7-9 and TRBJ1-1, the CDR3 gives the full variable domain: DTGVSQNPRHKITKRGQNVTFRCDPISEHNRLYWYRQTLGQGPEFLTYFQNEAQLEKSRLLSDRFSAERPKGSFSTLEIQRTEQGDSAMYLCASSPDIRTEAFFGQGTRLTVV.

This clone occurred many times. From the germline J gene comes the end of the CDR3, since the read stops 3 residues before it. V gene TRBV27 combines with J gene TRBJ1-2, with no clear D. The germline V gene has CDR1 MNHEY and CDR2 SMNVEV (reference sequence). The CDR3 extends over 15 amino acids. The germline V and J ends were trimmed by 1 base and 7 bases, with 16 bases remaining between them. The part of the CDR3 DNA that was read is TGTGCCAGCAGTTTATTAAGCGGCAGCGGTTCTGGC. Protein: CASSLLSGSGSG. The entire CDR3 sequence reads CASSLLSGSGSGYTF.

The sample holds many counts of this clone. The CDR3 is cut off 3 residues early in the read; its end comes from the germline J gene. This chain uses TRBV19 with TRBJ1-4; weak D call: TRBD1 (6 bases). With 5 bases removed from V and 6 bases from J, the gap between germline ends came to 13 bases. The CDR3 has 14 amino acids. In germline, CDR1 is LNHDA, CDR2 SQIVND (reference sequence). The CDR3: CASSPDRTDEKLFF. The sequenced part of the CDR3 DNA is TGTGCCAGTAGTCCTGACAGGACCGATGAAAAA.

This clone was counted many times. Read coverage stops 3 residues before the CDR3 terminus; the germline J gene supplies the remainder. V and J are TRBV19 and TRBJ1-5; D gene ambiguous. The germline V gene encodes CDR1 LNHDA and CDR2 SQIVND (reference sequence). The CDR3 extends over 14 amino acids. The germline V and J ends were trimmed by 3 bases and 0 bases, with 6 bases remaining between them. The CDR3 here is CASSIQDSNQPQHF. CDR3 bases read: TGTGCCAGTAGTATCCAGGATAGCAATCAGCCC.

This clone has at least ten counts. The CDR3 end falls 3 residues outside the read, so it is completed with the germline J gene. This chain links TRBV29-1 with TRBJ1-2, with D tentatively TRBD1 (6 bases). The CDR3 runs to 14 residues. Germline CDR1 reads SQVTM; CDR2 reads ANQGSEA. V lost 1 base, J lost 4 bases, and 13 bases lay in between. This CDR3 is CSVEVADRPYGYTF. The sequenced CDR3 bases are TGCAGCGTTGAAGTCGCCGACAGGCCCTATGGC.

This clone was detected ten times or more. The sequence runs out 3 residues before the end of the CDR3; the remainder is reconstructed from the germline J gene. The rearrangement joins TRBV5-1 to TRBJ2-3; 10 bases are shared with TRBD2. The ends lost 2 bases at V and 1 base at J; junction bases unmatched: 1. CDR1 SGHRS and CDR2 YFSETQ come from the germline V gene. The CDR3 runs 15 residues. Incomplete CDR3 DNA: TGCGCCAGCAGCTTCCTAGCGGGAGGCACAGATACG. It translates to CASSFLAGGTDT. The entire CDR3 protein is CASSFLAGGTDTQYF.

This clone appeared many times. The missing CDR3 end, 3 residues past where the read stops, is filled in from the germline J gene. This chain joins TRBV29-1 and TRBJ2-1, with D tentatively TRBD1 (5 bases). The CDR3 covers 10 residues. Germline CDR1 SQVTM, CDR2 ANQGSEA. The germline V and J ends were trimmed by 4 bases and 9 bases, with 7 bases remaining between them. CDR3 bases read: TGCAGCGTTGGAAGGGGTGAG. Protein: CSVGRGE. The full-length CDR3 reads as CSVGRGEQFF.

In regard to this clone: The read stops 3 residues short of the end of the CDR3; the missing end is completed from the germline J gene. Other DNA sequences from this sample encode an identical CDR3 as well. The chain has TRBV18 and TRBJ2-5, with TRBD2 identical over 14 bases. The junction had 16 bases not matched to a gene; V was cut back by 6 bases and J by 7 bases. Germline V gives CDR1 KGHSH, CDR2 LQKENI. This CDR3 spans 18 amino acids. CDR3 bases read: TGTGCCAGCTCCCCCTCGGGACTAGCGGGAGCCAAAGTGGCGACC. Its protein is CASSPSGLAGAKVAT. The full CDR3 protein is CASSPSGLAGAKVATQYF.

This clone occurred many times. The read finishes 3 residues shy of the CDR3 end, and the germline J gene is used to complete it. This chain connects TRBV30 to TRBJ2-7, with a possible D match to TRBD1 (6 bases). The germline V gene encodes CDR1 GTSNPN and CDR2 SVGIG (reference sequence). V was trimmed by 0 bases and J by 3 bases, leaving 15 bases between them. This CDR3 has 15 amino acids. The covered CDR3 bases are TGTGCCTGGAGTGTTCCGGGACAAGGACACTACGAG. It encodes CAWSVPGQGHYE. The entire CDR3 protein reads CAWSVPGQGHYEQYF.

This clone was observed at least ten times. The sequenced fragment ends 3 residues before the CDR3 boundary, so the rest is inferred from the germline J gene. The chain couples TRBV29-1 to TRBJ1-2; unclear D gene. The length of the CDR3 is 10 residues. Germline V gene lookup returns CDR1 SQVTM and CDR2 ANQGSEA. The CDR3 DNA, read in part, is TGCAGCGTTGAAGATCTCGGC. Its protein is CSVEDLG. The CDR3 in its entirety is CSVEDLGYTF.

This clone was seen many times. The CDR3 extends 3 residues past the end of the read, so its final part is completed from the germline J gene. The chain recombines TRBV20-1 with TRBJ2-1, with 9 positions matching TRBD2. V trimming: 1 base; J trimming: 8 bases; junction bases outside the gene matches: 9. The CDR3 has 15 amino acids. Germline V lookup: CDR1 DFQATT, CDR2 SNEGSKA (reference sequence). The covered CDR3 bases are TGCAGTGCTAGAGTTGGTAGCGGGAGATGGGATGAG. Its protein product is CSARVGSGRWDE. The full CDR3 protein reads CSARVGSGRWDEQFF.

This clone was picked up many times. The CDR3 end lies 3 residues beyond the end of the read and is filled in from the germline J gene. The rearrangement links TRBV7-3 to TRBJ2-1, with 7 bases that match TRBD2. The V and J ends lost 4 bases and 9 bases, in that order; junction bases with no gene match: 9. CDR1 is SGHTA, CDR2 FQGTGA, per germline. The CDR3 spans 14 residues. The CDR3 DNA, read in part, is TGTGCCAGCAGCTCTCGCGGGAGTTCGAGTGAG. This codes for CASSSRGSSSE. The CDR3 in full is CASSSRGSSSEQFF.

This clone was found many times. The junction shows a germline mismatch at one end, possibly a read error. The sequenced fragment ends 3 residues before the CDR3 boundary, so the rest is inferred from the germline J gene. The chain links TRBV4-2 to TRBJ2-5, with 7 bases fitting TRBD1. There are 17 residues in the CDR3. Per germline, CDR1 LGHNA and CDR2 YNFKEQ. The CDR3 reads CASSQDSQGVKRETQYF. The sequenced CDR3 bases are TGCGCCAGCAGCCAAGATTCTCAGGGGGTCAAGAGGGAGACC.

This clone was seen many times. The read is 3 residues too short to cover the CDR3 end, so that end is filled in from the germline J gene. The V and J genes are TRBV4-1 and TRBJ2-5; D not resolved. Germline V gives CDR1 MGHRA, CDR2 YSYEKL. V lost 0 bases and J 5 bases, leaving 4 bases between the germline ends. The CDR3 length is 12 residues. CDR3 DNA (partial): TGCGCCAGCAGCCAAGAAAGGGAGACC. This codes for CASSQERET. The CDR3 in its entirety is CASSQERETQYF.

At least ten counts were recorded for this clone. The CDR3 is cut off 3 residues early in the read; its end comes from the germline J gene. V gene TRBV19 combines with J gene TRBJ2-1, with 9 bases lining up with TRBD2. The CDR3 spans 15 residues. J lost 7 bases, V lost 3 bases, and 7 bases had no gene match. Germline CDR1 reads LNHDA; CDR2 reads SQIVND (reference sequence). The DNA read from the CDR3 is TGTGCCAGTAGTATGAGTTCTAGCGGGGTTAATGAG. It codes for CASSMSSSGVNE. In full, the CDR3 is CASSMSSSGVNEQFF.

There are many counts of this clone. The read terminates 3 residues before the CDR3 end, so the remaining end is supplied by the germline J gene. The chain has TRBV5-5 and TRBJ1-2, with 9 bases matching TRBD1. CDR3 length: 15 residues. The germline gives CDR1 SGHKS, CDR2 YYEKEE (reference sequence). The CDR3 DNA, read in part, is TGTGCCAGCAGTCATAACACAGGGGGCGTGGGGGGC. This encodes CASSHNTGGVGG. Given in full, the CDR3 is CASSHNTGGVGGYTF.

The sample holds many counts of this clone. The read ends 3 residues before the CDR3 terminus; that terminus is restored from the germline J gene. The V gene is TRBV2, the J gene TRBJ2-2; 10 nucleotides align to TRBD1. There are 19 residues in the CDR3. With 0 bases clipped from V and 0 bases from J, the junction kept 7 bases outside the gene matches. Germline CDR1 SNHLY, CDR2 FYNNEI. The CDR3 is CASSEAVDRGLSNTGELFF. Partial CDR3 DNA: TGTGCCAGCAGTGAAGCCGTCGACAGGGGGCTTTCGAACACCGGGGAG.

At least ten counts were recorded for this clone. The read halts 3 residues ahead of the CDR3 end, with the missing end drawn from the germline J gene. The chain has TRBV7-2 and TRBJ2-1, with 7 bases that match TRBD2. The CDR3 covers 14 residues. Trimming removed 8 bases from V and 7 bases from J; junction bases left unmatched: 11. Germline V lookup: CDR1 SGHTA, CDR2 FQGNSA. CDR3 in amino acids: CASGSAGAYNEQFF. The part of the CDR3 DNA that was read is TGTGCCAGCGGCTCGGCGGGAGCGTATAATGAG.

This clone was observed at least ten times. The CDR3 end is not reached by the read, which stops 3 residues before it; the germline J gene fills it in. The chain is built from TRBV7-3 and TRBJ2-1; TRBD1 agrees at 8 bases. This CDR3 spans 14 amino acids. The J segment lost 7 bases and the V segment lost 0 bases, leaving 2 bases of the junction unmatched. The germline CDR1 and CDR2 sequences are SGHTA and FQGTGA. The chain's CDR3 is CASSLTDRANEQFF. CDR3 bases read: TGTGCCAGCAGCTTAACGGACAGGGCTAATGAG. The full variable domain, in which reference TRBV7-3 and TRBJ2-1 provide the parts outside the CDR3, is GAGVSQTPSNKVTEKGKYVELRCDPISGHTALYWYRQSLGQGPEFLIYFQGTGAADDSGLPNDRFFAVRPEGSVSTLKIQRTERGDSAVYLCASSLTDRANEQFFGPGTRLTVL.

About this clone: Read data end 3 residues before the CDR3 end; the end is taken from the germline J gene. This sequence joins TRBV7-2 and TRBJ2-5; D ambiguous. This CDR3 comprises 14 residues. With 2 bases removed from V and 6 bases from J, the gap between germline ends came to 13 bases. CDR1 is SGHTA, CDR2 FQGNSA, per germline. The CDR3 is CASSLTQTNQTQYF. The DNA read from the CDR3 is TGTGCCAGCAGCTTAACACAGACCAATCAGACC. The full variable domain, its missing parts supplied by reference TRBV7-2 and TRBJ2-5, is GAGVSQSPSNKVTEKGKDVELRCDPISGHTALYWYRQSLGQGLEFLIYFQGNSAPDKSGLPSDRFSAERTGGSVSTLTIQRTQQEDSAVYLCASSLTQTNQTQYFGPGTRLLVL.

In regard to this clone: The CDR3 end lies 3 residues beyond the end of the read and is filled in from the germline J gene. The chain has TRBV5-1 and TRBJ2-7, with TRBD2 matching 8 bases. This CDR3 contains 13 residues. V lost 4 bases to trimming and J lost 2 bases; unmatched junction nucleotides: 2. From germline, CDR1 is SGHRS and CDR2 YFSETQ. The CDR3 reads CASSRGGAYEQYF. The covered CDR3 bases are TGCGCCAGCAGCCGGGGGGGGGCCTACGAG.

This clone was seen at least ten times. The read is 3 residues too short to cover the CDR3 end, so that end is filled in from the germline J gene. V is TRBV20-1 and J is TRBJ1-5; D is uncertain. The CDR3 has 15 residues. Germline V gives CDR1 DFQATT, CDR2 SNEGSKA (reference sequence). V lost 3 bases and J 1 base, leaving 13 bases between the germline ends. CDR3 in amino acids: CSARVRGWSNQPQHF. CDR3 DNA (partial): TGCAGTGCTAGGGTAAGAGGGTGGAGCAATCAGCCC.

This clone was detected ten times or more. The read terminates 3 residues before the CDR3 end, so the remaining end is supplied by the germline J gene. V is TRBV6-2 or TRBV6-3 and J is TRBJ2-3; weak D call: TRBD2 (6 bases). The CDR3 is 16 residues long. The V end lost 5 bases, the J end lost 5 bases, and 20 bases lay between the germline ends. CDR1 is MNHEY, CDR2 SVGEGT, per germline. The CDR3 DNA, read in part, is TGTGCCAGCAGTGGGGGGACCGCCCCAACGGGAGATACG. Its translation is CASSGGTAPTGDT. The full CDR3 protein is CASSGGTAPTGDTQYF.